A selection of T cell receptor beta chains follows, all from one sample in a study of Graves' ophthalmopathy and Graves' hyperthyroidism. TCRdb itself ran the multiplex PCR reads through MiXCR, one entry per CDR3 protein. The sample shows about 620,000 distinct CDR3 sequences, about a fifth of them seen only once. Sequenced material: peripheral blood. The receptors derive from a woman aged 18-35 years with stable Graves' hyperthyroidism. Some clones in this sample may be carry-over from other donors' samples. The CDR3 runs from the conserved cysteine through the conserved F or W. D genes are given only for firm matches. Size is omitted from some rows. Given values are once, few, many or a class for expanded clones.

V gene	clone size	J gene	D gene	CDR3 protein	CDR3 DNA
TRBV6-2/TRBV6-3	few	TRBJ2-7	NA	CASSYTVYEQYF	TGTGCCAGCAGTTACACTGTCTACGAGCAGTACTTC
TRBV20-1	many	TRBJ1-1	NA	CSAREPRGGWTEAFF	TGCAGTGCTAGAGAGCCCCGGGGAGGATGGACTGAAGCTTTCTTT
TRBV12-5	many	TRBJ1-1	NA	CARRRLPTEAFF	TGTGCTAGGCGGCGATTGCCCACTGAAGCTTTCTTT
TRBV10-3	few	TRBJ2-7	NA	CAISERSSGGRAVVDEQYF	TGTGCCATCAGTGAAAGGAGTTCCGGGGGCAGGGCGGTTGTTGACGAGCAGTACTTC
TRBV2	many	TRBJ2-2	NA	CASSEAGVGELFF	TGTGCCAGCAGTGAAGCGGGGGTCGGGGAGCTGTTTTTT
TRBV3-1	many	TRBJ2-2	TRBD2	CASSQSGRATGELFF	TGTGCCAGCAGCCAAAGCGGGAGGGCCACCGGGGAGCTGTTTTTT
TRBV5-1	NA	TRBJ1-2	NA	CASSLDLEYYGYTF	TGCGCCAGCAGCTTGGATCTGGAGTACTATGGCTACACCTTC
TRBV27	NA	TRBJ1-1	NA	CASSWRETPNTEAFF	TGTGCCAGCAGTTGGAGGGAAACTCCGAACACTGAAGCTTTCTTT
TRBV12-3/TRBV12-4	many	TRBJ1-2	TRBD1	CASSYRDRGPTYTF	TGTGCCAGCAGCTACCGGGACAGGGGGCCAACCTACACCTTC
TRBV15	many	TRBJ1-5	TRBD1	CATSAGQGNNQPQHF	TGTGCCACCAGCGCGGGACAGGGGAACAATCAGCCCCAGCATTTT
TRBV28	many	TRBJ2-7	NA	CASTLKGGPQYF	TGTGCCAGCACACTCAAAGGGGGGCCCCAGTACTTC
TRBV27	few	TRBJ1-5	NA	CASSLSWQGGQPQHF	TGTGCCAGCAGTTTATCGTGGCAGGGAGGTCAGCCCCAGCATTTT
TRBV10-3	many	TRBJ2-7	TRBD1	CAISGGQGASYEQYF	TGTGCCATCAGTGGGGGACAGGGGGCTTCCTACGAGCAGTACTTC
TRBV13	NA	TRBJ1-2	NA	CASRYGYGYTF	TGTGCCAGCAGATATGGGTATGGCTACACCTTC
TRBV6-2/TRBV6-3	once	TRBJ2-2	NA	CASSYRHGGELFF	TGTGCCAGCAGTTATCGGCACGGAGGGGAGCTGTTTTTT
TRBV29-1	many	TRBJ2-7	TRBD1	CSALDRDDYEQYF	TGCAGCGCCTTGGACAGGGATGACTACGAGCAGTACTTC
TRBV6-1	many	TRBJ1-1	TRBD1	CASRPRTGIGNTEAFF	TGTGCCAGCAGACCCAGGACAGGAATAGGCAACACTGAAGCTTTCTTT
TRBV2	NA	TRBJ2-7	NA	CASSGHLAYEQYF	TGTGCCAGCAGTGGACACCTAGCTTACGAGCAGTACTTC
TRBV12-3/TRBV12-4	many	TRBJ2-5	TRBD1	CATKDRGETQYF	TGTGCCACCAAGGACAGGGGTGAGACCCAGTACTTC
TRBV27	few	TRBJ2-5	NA	CASSYRTVVLAQYF	TGTGCCAGCAGTTACAGGACGGTCGTTTTGGCCCAGTACTTC
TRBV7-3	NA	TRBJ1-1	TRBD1	CASSPGQLGAEAFF	TGTGCCAGCAGCCCGGGACAGCTGGGTGCTGAAGCTTTCTTT
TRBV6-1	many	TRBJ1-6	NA	CASGGRTNNSPLHF	TGTGCCAGCGGAGGCAGGACCAATAATTCACCCCTCCACTTT
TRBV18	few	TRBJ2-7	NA	CASSPPAGREQYF	TGTGCCAGCTCACCACCCGCAGGACGCGAGCAGTACTTC
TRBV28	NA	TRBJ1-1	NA	CASTPWGGERTEAFF	TGTGCCAGCACCCCCTGGGGGGGCGAGAGGACTGAAGCTTTCTTT
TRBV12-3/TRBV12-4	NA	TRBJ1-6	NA	CASRRVSSYNSPLHF	TGTGCCAGCAGGAGGGTGAGCTCCTATAATTCACCCCTCCACTTT
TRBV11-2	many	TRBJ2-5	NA	CASRSPGSQETQYF	TGTGCCAGCAGATCCCCGGGTTCACAAGAGACCCAGTACTTC
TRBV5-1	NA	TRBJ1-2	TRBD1	CASSLDRPRTGANYGYTF	TGCGCCAGCAGCTTGGATAGACCCCGGACAGGGGCTAACTATGGCTACACCTTC
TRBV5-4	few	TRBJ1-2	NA	CASSYFPGDFNYGYTF	TGTGCCAGCAGCTATTTTCCGGGGGACTTTAACTATGGCTACACCTTC
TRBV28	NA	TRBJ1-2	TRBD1	CASSSGGTNKHGYTF	TGTGCCAGCAGTTCAGGGGGGACCAACAAACATGGCTACACCTTC
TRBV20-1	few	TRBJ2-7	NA	CSAEGHLSSYEQYF	TGCAGTGCGGAGGGACACCTGAGCTCCTACGAGCAGTACTTC
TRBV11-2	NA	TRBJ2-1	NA	CASSLDFNRVRNEQFF	TGTGCCAGCAGCTTAGATTTCAATCGCGTTCGCAATGAGCAGTTCTTC
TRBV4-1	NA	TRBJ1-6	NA	CASSHAGQNNSPLHF	TGCGCCAGCAGCCATGCGGGGCAGAATAATTCACCCCTCCACTTT
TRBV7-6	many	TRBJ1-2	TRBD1	CASSPGRDRDYGYTF	TGTGCCAGCAGCCCAGGGCGGGACAGAGACTATGGCTACACCTTC
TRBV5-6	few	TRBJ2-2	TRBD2	CASRIGGRAGSGELFF	TGTGCCAGCAGAATCGGCGGGAGGGCCGGAAGCGGGGAGCTGTTTTTT
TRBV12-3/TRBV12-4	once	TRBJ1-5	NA	CASSLSRWVNQPQHF	TGTGCCAGCAGTTTATCTAGGTGGGTTAATCAGCCCCAGCATTTT
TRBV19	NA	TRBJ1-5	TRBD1	CASSIFAGGTNQPQHF	TGTGCCAGTAGTATATTCGCAGGGGGAACCAATCAGCCCCAGCATTTT
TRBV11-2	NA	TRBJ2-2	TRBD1	CASSPTVGTGGTGELFF	TGTGCCAGCAGCCCCACGGTAGGGACAGGGGGCACCGGGGAGCTGTTTTTT
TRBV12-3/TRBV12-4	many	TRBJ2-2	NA	CASSLERRTGELFF	TGTGCCAGCAGTTTGGAGAGGAGGACCGGGGAGCTGTTTTTT
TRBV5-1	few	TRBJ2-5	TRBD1	CASSSQNGQGCLETQYF	TGCGCCAGCAGCTCTCAAAACGGACAGGGATGTTTGGAGACCCAGTACTTC
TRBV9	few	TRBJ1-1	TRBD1	CASSVVSGGMEWGTEAFF	TGTGCCAGCAGCGTAGTCTCAGGGGGCATGGAATGGGGTACTGAAGCTTTCTTT
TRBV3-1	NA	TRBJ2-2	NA	CASSQDPRGAGELFF	TGTGCCAGCAGCCAAGATCCCCGAGGGGCCGGGGAGCTGTTTTTT
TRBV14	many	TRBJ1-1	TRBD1	CASSPLTGKGTEAFF	TGTGCCAGCAGCCCGTTGACAGGGAAAGGCACTGAAGCTTTCTTT
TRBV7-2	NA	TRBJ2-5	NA	CASSFPSWEIQETQYF	TGTGCCAGCAGCTTTCCGAGTTGGGAAATTCAAGAGACCCAGTACTTC
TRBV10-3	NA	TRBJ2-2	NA	CAISGSRNTGELFF	TGTGCCATCAGTGGATCCCGGAACACCGGGGAGCTGTTTTTT
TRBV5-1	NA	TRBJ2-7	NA	CASSLPPAYEQYF	TGCGCCAGCAGCTTGCCTCCTGCCTACGAGCAGTACTTC
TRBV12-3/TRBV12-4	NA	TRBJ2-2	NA	CASSMDSPFGELFF	TGTGCCAGCAGCATGGACAGTCCCTTCGGGGAGCTGTTTTTT
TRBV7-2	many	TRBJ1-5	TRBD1	CASSPWTGRGNQPQHF	TGTGCCAGCAGCCCATGGACAGGCCGAGGCAATCAGCCCCAGCATTTT
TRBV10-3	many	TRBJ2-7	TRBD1	CAISVDRGGEQYF	TGTGCCATCAGTGTCGACAGGGGTGGCGAGCAGTACTTC
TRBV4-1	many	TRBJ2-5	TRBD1	CASSPGGVQETQYF	TGCGCCAGCAGCCCAGGGGGCGTACAAGAGACCCAGTACTTC
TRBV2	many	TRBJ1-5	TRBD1	CASSLSDRGNQPQHF	TGTGCCAGCAGTTTGTCGGACAGGGGCAATCAGCCCCAGCATTTT
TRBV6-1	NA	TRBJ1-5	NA	CASQRWDNQPQHF	TGTGCCAGCCAACGCTGGGACAATCAGCCCCAGCATTTT
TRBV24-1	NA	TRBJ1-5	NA	CATSDRTAPQPQHF	TGTGCCACCAGTGATCGGACAGCTCCTCAGCCCCAGCATTTT
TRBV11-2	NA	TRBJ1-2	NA	CASSPWGWGNYCGYTF	TGTGCCAGCAGCCCATGGGGTTGGGGCAATTATTGTGGCTACACCTTC
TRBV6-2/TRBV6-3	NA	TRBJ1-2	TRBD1	CASSQTGDGYTF	TGTGCCAGCAGCCAAACAGGGGATGGCTACACCTTC
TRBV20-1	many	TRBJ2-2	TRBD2	CSVSGRANGELFF	TGCAGTGTAAGCGGGAGGGCCAACGGGGAGCTGTTTTTT